The 10 T cell receptor beta chains listed next were all sequenced from one sample in a study of human T cells and chemical hapten exposure. TCRdb re-analysed the RACE reads in MiXCR, keeping a single row per CDR3 protein. The table has more than 55,000 distinct CDR3 sequences, around 11% seen once. Stated time point: pre-sensitization, week 0. This sample's treatment: therapeutic diphenylcyclopropenone sensitization with weekly scalp DPC. The sequencing here drew on whole blood, taken in connection with sensitization to the hapten diphenylcyclopropenone (DPC). The receptors originated from a woman between 40 and 55 years old with alopecia areata. Some clones in this sample may be carry-over from other donors' samples.

To note about this clonotype: This clone may be a read error of a much larger clone one base away. The CDR3 nucleotides are TGTGCCAGCAGTTTAACAGGGGCAGGCTCCCACAATGAGCAGTTCTTC. Its protein product is CASSLTGAGSHNEQFF. J is TRBJ2-1 and V is TRBV28; 7 nucleotides agree with TRBD1. Germline CDR1 is MDHEN and CDR2 is SYDVKM. There are 16 residues in the CDR3.

This clonotype was seen repeatedly, ten times or more. As DNA, the CDR3 is TGTGCCAGCAGCTTACACCCTGACGGCACAGATACGCAGTATTTT. Amino acid sequence: CASSLHPDGTDTQYF. V gene TRBV7-6 combines with J gene TRBJ2-3; unclear D gene. The length of the CDR3 is 15 residues. Trimming removed 2 bases at V and 1 base at J, with 10 bases between. The V gene's germline CDR1 is SGHVS and CDR2 FNYEAQ.

The sample holds many counts of this clonotype. The chain links TRBV7-2 to TRBJ2-7; 7 bases match TRBD1. With V trimmed by 4 bases and J by 2 bases, 2 bases remained unmatched. The CDR3 consists of 13 residues. Germline-derived CDR1 and CDR2 are SGHTA and FQGNSA. The CDR3 reads CASSSQGAYEQYF. In DNA form, the CDR3 reads TGTGCCAGCAGCTCCCAGGGGGCCTACGAGCAGTACTTC. Supplemented by reference TRBV7-2 and TRBJ2-7, the full variable domain reads GAGVSQSPSNKVTEKGKDVELRCDPISGHTALYWYRQSLGQGLEFLIYFQGNSAPDKSGLPSDRFSAERTGGSVSTLTIQRTQQEDSAVYLCASSSQGAYEQYFGPGTRLTVT.

This clonotype was seen many times. The chain carries TRBV28 and TRBJ1-5, with TRBD1 matching 7 bases. The J segment lost 1 base and the V segment lost 6 bases, leaving 6 bases of the junction unmatched. The germline V gene has CDR1 MDHEN and CDR2 SYDVKM. The CDR3 length is 15 residues. CDR3 in amino acids: CASRTTGSSNQPQHF. CDR3 nucleotide sequence: TGTGCCAGCAGAACGACAGGGTCGAGCAATCAGCCCCAGCATTTT.

This clonotype has more than one count but fewer than ten. The J gene is TRBJ2-3, the V gene TRBV27; TRBD2 is a possible D gene (5 bases). Germline CDR1 reads MNHEY; CDR2 reads SMNVEV (reference sequence). This CDR3 region has 14 residues. The V gene lost 6 bases and the J gene lost 4 bases, with 14 bases spanning the gap. The CDR3 sequence is CASSLGTSPDTQYF. The CDR3 DNA reads as TGTGCCAGCAGCCTTGGTACTAGTCCAGATACGCAGTATTTT.

The chain couples TRBV20-1 to TRBJ2-5; possible D gene TRBD1, 5 bases. The CDR3 spans 11 residues. Per germline, CDR1 DFQATT and CDR2 SNEGSKA (reference sequence). The CDR3 reads CSALAGETQYF. As DNA, the CDR3 is TGCAGCGCGCTGGCAGGGGAGACCCAGTACTTC.

This clonotype has a handful of counts. The chain employs TRBV7-2 and TRBJ2-3; 7 bases are shared with TRBD2. J was trimmed by 2 bases and V by 3 bases; bases with no gene match: 2. This CDR3 contains 14 residues. In germline, CDR1 is SGHTA, CDR2 FQGNSA. The CDR3 DNA reads as TGTGCCAGCAGCTTGCGGGGGACCACAGATACGCAGTATTTT. Protein sequence: CASSLRGTTDTQYF.

There are a few counts of this clonotype. V and J are TRBV6-5 and TRBJ2-1; tentatively, D is TRBD2 (6 bases). Trimming stripped 6 bases from V and 4 bases from J, with 16 bases between. The CDR3 runs to 15 residues. Germline V gene sequence: CDR1 MNHEY, CDR2 SVGAGI. CDR3 coding DNA: TGTGCCAGCAGAGGGCTGATTAGCGGATACAATGAGCAGTTCTTC. This codes for CASRGLISGYNEQFF.

The chain has TRBV29-1 and TRBJ2-7, with D perhaps matching TRBD1 (5 bases). This CDR3 is 11 amino acids long. V was trimmed by 4 bases and J by 12 bases, leaving 16 bases between them. The germline V gene has CDR1 SQVTM and CDR2 ANQGSEA. The CDR3 reads CSVGQTGQLYF. CDR3 DNA: TGCAGCGTTGGACAGACCGGCCAGCTGTACTTC.

The table lists this clonotype with many counts. The chain employs TRBV12-3 or TRBV12-4 and TRBJ2-7; D is perhaps TRBD2 (6 bases). Trimming shortened V by 2 bases and J by 2 bases, and 13 bases separated the two germline ends. The CDR3 spans 15 residues. The CDR3 sequence: CASSLFAGWAYEQYF. CDR3 bases: TGTGCCAGCAGTTTATTTGCGGGGTGGGCCTACGAGCAGTACTTC.